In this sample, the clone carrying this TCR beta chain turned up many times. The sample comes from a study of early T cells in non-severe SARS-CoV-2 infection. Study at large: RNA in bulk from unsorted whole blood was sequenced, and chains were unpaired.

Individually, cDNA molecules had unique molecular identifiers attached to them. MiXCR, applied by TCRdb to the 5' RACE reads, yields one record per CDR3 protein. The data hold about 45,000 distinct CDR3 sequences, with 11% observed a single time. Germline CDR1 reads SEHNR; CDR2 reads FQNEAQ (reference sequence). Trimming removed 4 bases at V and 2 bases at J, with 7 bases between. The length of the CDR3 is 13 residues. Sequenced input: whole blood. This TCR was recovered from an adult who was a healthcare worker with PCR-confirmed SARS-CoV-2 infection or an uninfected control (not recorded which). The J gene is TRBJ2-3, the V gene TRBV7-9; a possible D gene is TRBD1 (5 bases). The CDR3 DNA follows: TGTGCCAGCAGCTGGACACTCACAGATACGCAGTATTTT. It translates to CASSWTLTDTQYF.